This TCR beta chain was found in a study of shared clonotypes between healthy human individuals. The repertoire was sequenced with immunoSEQ multiplex PCR; TCRdb's copy has only in-frame clones and lacks some. The repertoire has 2 million to 2.5 million clones, around 95% of them found once; the top ten carry 0.13%. Trimming took 5 bases from V and 3 from J, leaving 14 bases between them. Germline-derived CDR1 and CDR2 are LNHDA and SQIVND (reference sequence). This CDR3 contains 14 residues. This clonotype was obtained from a man between 18 and 35 years old in good health. This chain joins TRBV19 and TRBJ2-7; D might be TRBD1 or TRBD2, each matching 5 bases. Source material: naive CD4+ T cells sorted from blood. The subset denotes: CD45RA+ positively selected. The CDR3 nucleotides are TGTGCCAGTAGTCTCCGGGACGGTAACTACGAGCAGTACTTC. It yields the protein CASSLRDGNYEQYF.